These 32 T cell receptor beta chains came from one sample sequenced in a study of T cells in tuberculosis. Time point noted: new active TB diagnosis, blood taken before or within 7 days of starting treatment. Clones were sequenced by immunoSEQ multiplex PCR, and TCRdb holds only the in-frame ones, with some missing. In the table there are about 30,000 clones, under 95% of which are singletons. The sequencing here drew on PBMCs, taken at tuberculosis diagnosis. The receptors come from an adult with tuberculosis.

V gene TRBV19 combines with J gene TRBJ2-2; D perhaps matches TRBD2 (6 bases). The germline V gene encodes CDR1 LNHDA and CDR2 SQIVND (reference sequence). The CDR3 runs to 15 residues. V was shortened by 3 bases and J by 2 bases, with 10 bases between the two germline ends. This CDR3 reads CASSISGANTGELFF. The CDR3 nucleotides are TGTGCCAGTAGTATTTCGGGAGCCAACACCGGGGAGCTGTTTTTT.

This sequence joins TRBV9 and TRBJ1-3, with D maybe TRBD1 (5 bases). V was clipped by 4 bases and J by 0 bases, with 23 bases between them. CDR1 and CDR2 from the germline V gene are SGDLS and YYNGEE. The CDR3 consists of 19 residues. CDR3 coding DNA: TGTGCCAGCAGCTTCAGTAGGGGTGAGACGGCGAGCTCTGGAAACACCATATATTTT. Its protein is CASSFSRGETASSGNTIYF.

J is TRBJ1-4 and V is TRBV30; 8 bases are shared with TRBD1. With V trimmed by 0 bases and J by 5 bases, 11 bases remained unmatched. This CDR3 has 17 amino acids. CDR1 is GTSNPN, CDR2 SVGIG, per germline (reference sequence). This CDR3 reads CAWSVRGRGPSNEKLFF. CDR3 in DNA: TGTGCCTGGAGTGTACGGGGCAGGGGGCCTTCAAATGAAAAACTGTTTTTT.

The chain couples TRBV28 to TRBJ1-4; D is ambiguous. Germline V gene sequence: CDR1 MDHEN, CDR2 SYDVKM. The CDR3 covers 15 residues. The ends were cut back, 4 bases at V and 0 bases at J, with 9 bases in the middle. DNA of the CDR3: TGTGCCAGCAGTTCCTCGAGGGCAACTAATGAAAAACTGTTTTTT. It codes for CASSSSRATNEKLFF. The entire variable domain, with the rest obtained from reference TRBV28 and TRBJ1-4, is as follows: DVKVTQSSRYLVKRTGEKVFLECVQDMDHENMFWYRQDPGLGLRLIYFSYDVKMKEKGDIPEGYSVSREKKERFSLILESASTNQTSMYLCASSSSRATNEKLFFGSGTQLSVL.

This chain connects TRBV5-4 to TRBJ2-7, with 10 positions matching TRBD1. J was trimmed by 5 bases and V by 0 bases; bases with no gene match: 8. From germline, CDR1 is SGHNT and CDR2 YYREEE (reference sequence). CDR3 length: 16 amino acids. The CDR3 reads CASSLASGTGVHEQYV. CDR3 in DNA: TGTGCCAGCAGCTTGGCCTCCGGGACAGGGGTCCACGAGCAGTACGTC.

The gene calls are TRBV10-3 and TRBJ1-3, with D possibly being TRBD1 (6 bases). There are 17 residues in the CDR3. Germline CDR1 is ENHRY and CDR2 is SYGVKD. Between the trimmed V and J ends, which lost 3 bases and 2 bases, there was a span of 17 bases. CDR3 in DNA: TGTGCCATCAGTGACAACGGACAGCCAAATCCTGGAAACACCATATATTTT. Protein: CAISDNGQPNPGNTIYF.

The chain carries TRBV4-2 and TRBJ2-7, with D unclear. The CDR3 is made up of 13 amino acids. The germline gives CDR1 LGHNA, CDR2 YNFKEQ. V was pared by 1 base and J by 2 bases, with 6 bases between. The CDR3 bases are TGTGCCAGCAGCCAAGCCGAGACCTACGAGCAGTACTTC. It yields the protein CASSQAETYEQYF.

This chain connects TRBV28 to TRBJ1-2; possibly TRBD1 for D (5 bases). CDR3 size: 12 residues. Trimming left V 9 bases short and J 5 bases short, with 13 bases between. The germline V gene has CDR1 MDHEN and CDR2 SYDVKM. CDR3 in DNA: TGTGCCAGTGGGGCGGGGAGGTATGGCTACACCTTC. The encoded protein is CASGAGRYGYTF.

The chain has TRBV7-2 and TRBJ1-5, with D perhaps matching TRBD1 (5 bases). Trimming removed 5 bases from V and 0 bases from J, with 14 bases in between. From germline, CDR1 is SGHTA and CDR2 FQGNSA. The CDR3 covers 16 residues. The chain's CDR3 is CASSPGAGGSNQPQHF. The CDR3 DNA reads TGTGCCAGCAGCCCAGGCGCGGGGGGTAGCAATCAGCCCCAGCATTTT. Supplemented by reference TRBV7-2 and TRBJ1-5, the full variable domain reads GAGVSQSPSNKVTEKGKDVELRCDPISGHTALYWYRQSLGQGLEFLIYFQGNSAPDKSGLPSDRFSAERTGGSVSTLTIQRTQQEDSAVYLCASSPGAGGSNQPQHFGDGTRLSIL.

The rearrangement uses TRBV19 and TRBJ1-1; a weak D match, TRBD1 (6 bases). CDR3 length: 13 amino acids. V gave up 3 bases and J gave up 6 bases, with 11 bases separating them. Germline CDR1 LNHDA, CDR2 SQIVND (reference sequence). The CDR3 loop is CASSIPQGPEAFF. The DNA of the CDR3 is TGTGCCAGTAGTATCCCACAGGGTCCTGAAGCTTTCTTT. The full variable domain, its missing parts supplied by reference TRBV19 and TRBJ1-1, is DGGITQSPKYLFRKEGQNVTLSCEQNLNHDAMYWYRQDPGQGLRLIYYSQIVNDFQKGDIAEGYSVSREKKESFPLTVTSAQKNPTAFYLCASSIPQGPEAFFGQGTRLTVV.

This chain joins TRBV7-8 and TRBJ2-7; D may be TRBD2 (6 bases). Trimming took off 2 bases at V and 3 bases at J, with 11 bases between the two ends. Germline CDR1 reads SGHVS; CDR2 reads FQNEAQ. The CDR3 is 14 residues long. CDR3: CASSLSWGDYEQYV. Written as DNA, the CDR3 is TGTGCCAGCAGCTTATCTTGGGGGGACTACGAGCAGTACGTC.

The chain employs TRBV19 and TRBJ1-5, with 7 positions matching TRBD1. The CDR3 sequence is 15 residues long. The V and J ends lost 3 bases and 6 bases, in that order; junction bases with no gene match: 8. CDR1 is LNHDA and CDR2 is SQIVND in the germline V gene (reference sequence). CDR3 region: CASSIYRGEGQPQHF. The CDR3 bases are TGTGCCAGTAGTATTTACAGGGGCGAGGGTCAGCCCCAGCATTTT.

The chain couples TRBV15 to TRBJ1-2; the D gene is possibly TRBD1 (6 bases). This CDR3 has 15 residues. Germline assignment: CDR1 LNHNV and CDR2 YYDKDF (reference sequence). V dropped 2 bases and J dropped 4 bases, with 14 bases sitting between them. CDR3: CATSRTRTERYGYTF. As DNA, the CDR3 is TGTGCCACCAGCAGAACGCGGACAGAACGCTATGGCTACACCTTC.

The chain is built from TRBV5-6 and TRBJ2-2; 11 positions agree with TRBD1. CDR3 size: 15 residues. Germline lookup yields CDR1 SGHDT and CDR2 YYEEEE. V was clipped by 2 bases and J by 4 bases; unmatched bases: 1. Here the CDR3 reads CASSFGTGGTGELFF. The CDR3 nucleotides are TGTGCCAGCAGCTTTGGGACAGGGGGCACCGGGGAGCTGTTTTTT.

The gene calls are TRBV19 and TRBJ2-1, with 7 nucleotides matching TRBD2. The ends lost 6 bases at V and 7 bases at J; junction bases unmatched: 12. The CDR3 runs 15 residues. Germline CDR1 and CDR2: LNHDA and SQIVND (reference sequence). The CDR3 DNA is TGTGCCAGTAGCCCACCGACTAGGCGGGGGAATGAGCAGTTCTTC. Protein: CASSPPTRRGNEQFF.

The V call is TRBV4-2, the J call TRBJ2-6; the D gene is possibly TRBD2 (5 bases). Germline CDR1 and CDR2: LGHNA and YNFKEQ. This CDR3 contains 13 residues. The V and J ends lost 8 bases and 0 bases respectively, with 5 bases between them. In nucleotides, the CDR3 is TGTGCCAGCCGGGGCTCTGGGGCCAACGTCCTGACTTTC. It yields the protein CASRGSGANVLTF.

The chain uses TRBV4-3 and TRBJ1-3, with D possibly matching TRBD1 (6 bases). CDR1 and CDR2 from the germline V gene are LGHNA and YSLEER. The CDR3 covers 16 residues. Trimming took off 0 bases at V and 4 bases at J, with 13 bases between the two ends. The DNA of the CDR3 is TGCGCCAGCAGCCAAGATCGTACAGGGCTCGGAAACACCATATATTTT. It codes for CASSQDRTGLGNTIYF.

This clone appeared once. The chain combines TRBV10-3 with TRBJ1-1, with D perhaps matching TRBD1 (5 bases). V gave up 3 bases and J gave up 0 bases, with 8 bases separating them. Germline CDR1 is ENHRY and CDR2 is SYGVKD. The CDR3 is made up of 14 amino acids. In nucleotides, the CDR3 is TGTGCCATCAGTGAAGACAGTCTGAACACTGAAGCTTTCTTT. This encodes CAISEDSLNTEAFF.

The chain combines TRBV30 with TRBJ2-5; D not certain. The J call is uncertain, as TRBJ2-7 better fits the DNA end. This CDR3 comprises 13 residues. Germline CDR1 GTSNPN, CDR2 SVGIG (reference sequence). CDR3 coding DNA: TGTGCCTGGAGTGTACGAGGATCGAACGAGCAGTACTTC. As protein: CAWSVRGSNEQYF.

V usage is TRBV4-1 and J usage is TRBJ2-2; 10 nucleotides agree with TRBD1. Germline CDR1 and CDR2: MGHRA and YSYEKL. This CDR3 has 15 amino acids. J gave up 6 bases and V 1 base, and 2 bases lay outside the gene matches. The CDR3 here is CASSQVGQGAGELFF. The DNA for the CDR3 is TGCGCCAGCAGCCAAGTCGGACAGGGGGCCGGGGAGCTGTTTTTT.

The V gene is TRBV30, the J gene TRBJ1-5; TRBD1 is a possible D gene (5 bases). Germline CDR1 GTSNPN, CDR2 SVGIG (reference sequence). The CDR3 has 14 residues. V dropped 3 bases and J dropped 4 bases, with 13 bases sitting between them. In DNA, the CDR3 is TGTGCCTGGAGCCCGGGACTGAATAATCAGCCCCAGCATTTT. Protein sequence: CAWSPGLNNQPQHF.

V and J are TRBV19 and TRBJ1-5; D not certain. V lost 2 bases and J 0 bases, leaving 8 bases between the germline ends. The CDR3 contains 15 residues. Germline CDR1 is LNHDA and CDR2 is SQIVND (reference sequence). CDR3 in DNA: TGTGCCAGTAGTATATGGAGGGATAGCAATCAGCCCCAGCATTTT. The encoded protein is CASSIWRDSNQPQHF.

This sequence joins TRBV6-5 and TRBJ1-1; 7 nucleotides line up with TRBD1. Germline V gives CDR1 MNHEY, CDR2 SVGAGI. J lost 5 bases, V lost 5 bases, and 11 bases had no gene match. The CDR3 runs 15 residues. In nucleotides, the CDR3 is TGTGCCAGCAGTCGGTGGACAACAGGGGAGACTGAAGCTTTCTTT. Translating gives CASSRWTTGETEAFF.

The CDR3 sequence: CASSPGTGGRYEQYV. As DNA, the CDR3 is TGTGCCAGCAGTCCCGGGACAGGGGGCAGGTACGAGCAGTACGTC. V and J are TRBV6-6 and TRBJ2-7; TRBD1 agrees at 12 bases. The CDR3 contains 15 residues. From germline, CDR1 is MNHNY and CDR2 SVGAGI (reference sequence). V shed 5 bases and J 4 bases; nucleotides not matched to a gene: 6.

Here the CDR3 DNA reads TGTGCCAGCTCACCCCGGGGGGACTACGAGCAGTACGTC. This gives the protein CASSPRGDYEQYV. The chain employs TRBV18 and TRBJ2-7; TRBD2 agrees at 7 bases. Germline CDR1 and CDR2: KGHSH and LQKENI. The ends lost 3 bases at V and 3 bases at J; junction bases unmatched: 2. This CDR3 is built from 13 residues.

This clone was recorded only once. This chain links TRBV19 with TRBJ2-3; 16 bases are a match to TRBD2. Germline CDR1 LNHDA, CDR2 SQIVND (reference sequence). This CDR3 comprises 19 residues. V trimming: 6 bases; J trimming: 0 bases; junction bases outside the gene matches: 9. The CDR3 DNA is TGTGCCAGTAGGAGGGGACTAGCGGGGGGGCGACTTAGCACAGATACGCAGTATTTT. It codes for CASRRGLAGGRLSTDTQYF.

The chain carries TRBV4-2 and TRBJ2-7; weak D call: TRBD1 (7 bases). The CDR3 sequence is 16 residues long. The germline V and J ends were trimmed by 0 bases and 3 bases, with 15 bases remaining between them. Germline values: CDR1 LGHNA, CDR2 YNFKEQ. The CDR3 coding sequence is TGTGCCAGCAGCCAAGACCCCGGGCAGGGGGGCTACGAGCAGTACTTC. Translating it yields CASSQDPGQGGYEQYF.

Here the CDR3 DNA reads TGTGCCAGCAGCTTGGTTTCGGGGGTATTGGAAAAACTGTTTTTT. Amino acid sequence: CASSLVSGVLEKLFF. The J gene is TRBJ1-4, the V gene TRBV5-5; D is perhaps TRBD1 (5 bases). Germline CDR1 reads SGHKS; CDR2 reads YYEKEE (reference sequence). The CDR3 has 15 amino acids. V was shortened by 0 bases and J by 8 bases, with 14 bases between the two germline ends.

The V gene is TRBV5-1, the J gene TRBJ2-1; D not certain. CDR3 length: 12 residues. The ends were cut back, 5 bases at V and 9 bases at J, with 12 bases in the middle. Germline lookup yields CDR1 SGHRS and CDR2 YFSETQ. CDR3 sequence (DNA): TGCGCCAGCAGACCCCTAGATGGTGAGCAGTTCTTC. Translated: CASRPLDGEQFF. Filled out from reference TRBV5-1 and TRBJ2-1, the complete variable domain reads KAGVTQTPRYLIKTRGQQVTLSCSPISGHRSVSWYQQTPGQGLQFLFEYFSETQRNKGNFPGRFSGRQFSNSRSEMNVSTLELGDSALYLCASRPLDGEQFFGPGTRLTVL.

V usage is TRBV6-4 and J usage is TRBJ2-3; TRBD1 might be the D (5 bases). This CDR3 is 16 amino acids long. With 3 bases removed from V and 0 bases from J, the gap between germline ends came to 13 bases. The germline CDR1 and CDR2 sequences are MRHNA and SNTAGT. The CDR3 region has the DNA TGTGCCAGCAGTGATGAGGACACACTTAGCACAGATACGCAGTATTTT. This translates into CASSDEDTLSTDTQYF.

This clone was recorded once. This chain joins TRBV28 and TRBJ1-1, with 8 bases identical to TRBD1. Germline V gene lookup returns CDR1 MDHEN and CDR2 SYDVKM. The CDR3 contains 15 residues. Trimming at V came to 4 bases and at J to 0 bases, leaving 4 bases not matched to a gene. The CDR3 DNA sequence: TGTGCCAGCAGTTCCCCGGACAGGGTGAACACTGAAGCTTTCTTT. Translating it yields CASSSPDRVNTEAFF.

The chain joins TRBV27 to TRBJ1-4; unclear D gene. Germline values: CDR1 MNHEY, CDR2 SMNVEV (reference sequence). V lost 9 bases to trimming and J lost 7 bases, with 18 bases between them. The CDR3 sequence is 14 residues long. The CDR3 DNA follows: TGTGCCAGTAAGCTGGAGGGCACGGGTGAAAAACTGTTTTTT. It specifies CASKLEGTGEKLFF.